This TCR beta chain was sequenced during a study of OX40 agonist ivuxolimab in advanced cancers. Study results and limitations: Those patients achieving a partial response at 0.1-3.0 mg/kg showed among the lowest clonal expansion.

A single count supports this clone. Its specificity is not known. The V end was cut by 2 bases, the J end by 5 bases, with 14 bases between. This CDR3 spans 15 amino acids. Per the germline V gene, CDR1 is MGHDK and CDR2 is SYGVNS. Profiling relied on immunoSEQ multiplex PCR, and the TCRdb table lists in-frame clones only, not all of them. Altogether some 48,000 clones are present, about 81% being singletons, with the ten largest covering around 7%. Sequencing used CD4+ or CD8+ T cells sorted from blood, obtained in a trial of the OX40 agonist ivuxolimab. This receptor was identified in an adult with an advanced solid tumor such as melanoma, head and neck, liver or kidney cancer. The gene calls are TRBV25-1 and TRBJ2-3, with D tentatively TRBD2 (6 bases). The CDR3 nucleotides read TGTGCCAGCAGTGAACTAGCGAAGAGCGGAGATACGCAGTATTTT. This codes for CASSELAKSGDTQYF.